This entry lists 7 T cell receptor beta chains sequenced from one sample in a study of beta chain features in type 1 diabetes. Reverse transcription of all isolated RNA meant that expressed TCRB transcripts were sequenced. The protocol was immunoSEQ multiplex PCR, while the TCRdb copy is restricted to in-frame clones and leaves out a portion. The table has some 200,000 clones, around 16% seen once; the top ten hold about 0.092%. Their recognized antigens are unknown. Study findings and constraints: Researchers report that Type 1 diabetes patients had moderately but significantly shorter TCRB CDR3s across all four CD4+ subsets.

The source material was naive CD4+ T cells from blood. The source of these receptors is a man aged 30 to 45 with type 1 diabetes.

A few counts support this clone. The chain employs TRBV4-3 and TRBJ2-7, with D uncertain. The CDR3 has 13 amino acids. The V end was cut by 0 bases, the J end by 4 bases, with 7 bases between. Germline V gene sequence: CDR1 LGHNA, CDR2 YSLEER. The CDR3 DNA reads TGCGCCAGCAGCCAAGACCTGGATTACGAGCAGTACTTC. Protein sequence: CASSQDLDYEQYF.

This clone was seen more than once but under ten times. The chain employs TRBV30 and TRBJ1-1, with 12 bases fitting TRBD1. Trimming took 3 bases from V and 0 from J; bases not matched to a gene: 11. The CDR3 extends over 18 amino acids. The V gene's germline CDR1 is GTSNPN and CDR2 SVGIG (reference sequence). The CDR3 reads CAWRRIWDRGHMNTEAFF. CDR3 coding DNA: TGTGCCTGGAGGCGGATATGGGACAGGGGGCACATGAACACTGAAGCTTTCTTT.

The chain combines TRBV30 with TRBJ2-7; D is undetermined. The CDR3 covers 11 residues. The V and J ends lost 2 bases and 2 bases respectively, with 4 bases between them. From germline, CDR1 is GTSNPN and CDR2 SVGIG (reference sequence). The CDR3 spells CAWSRPYEQYF. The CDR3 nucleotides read TGTGCCTGGAGTCGGCCCTACGAGCAGTACTTC.

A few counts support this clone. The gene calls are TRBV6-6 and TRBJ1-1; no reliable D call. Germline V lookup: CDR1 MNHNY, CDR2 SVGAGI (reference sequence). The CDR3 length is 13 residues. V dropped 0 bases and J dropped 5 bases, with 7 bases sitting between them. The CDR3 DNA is TGTGCCAGCAGTTACTCGAGGAGGACTGAAGCTTTCTTT. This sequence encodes CASSYSRRTEAFF.

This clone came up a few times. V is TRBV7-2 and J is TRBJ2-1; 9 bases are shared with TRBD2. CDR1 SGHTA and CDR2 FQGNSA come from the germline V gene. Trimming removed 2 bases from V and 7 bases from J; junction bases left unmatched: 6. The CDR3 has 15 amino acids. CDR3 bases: TGTGCCAGCAGCTTATCCCTAGCGGGGCCGAATGAGCAGTTCTTC. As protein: CASSLSLAGPNEQFF.

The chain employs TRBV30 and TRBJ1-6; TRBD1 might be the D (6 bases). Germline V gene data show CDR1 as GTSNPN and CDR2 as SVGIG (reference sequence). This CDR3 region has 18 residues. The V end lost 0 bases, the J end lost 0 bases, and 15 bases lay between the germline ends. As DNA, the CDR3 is TGTGCCTGGAGTGTCCGGAGAACAGGGAGCTCCTATAATTCACCCCTCCACTTT. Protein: CAWSVRRTGSSYNSPLHF. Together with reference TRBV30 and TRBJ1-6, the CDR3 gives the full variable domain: SQTIHQWPATLVQPVGSPLSLECTVEGTSNPNLYWYRQAAGRGLQLLFYSVGIGQISSEVPQNLSASRPQDRQFILSSKKLLLSDSGFYLCAWSVRRTGSSYNSPLHFGNGTRLTVT.

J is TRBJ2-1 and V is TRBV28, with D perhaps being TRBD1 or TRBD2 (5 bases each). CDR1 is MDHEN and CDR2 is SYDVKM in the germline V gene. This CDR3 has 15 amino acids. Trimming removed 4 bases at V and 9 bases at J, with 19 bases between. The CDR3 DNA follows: TGTGCCAGCAGTTCTTCCTCCCTTCAGGGACGTGAGCAGTTCTTC. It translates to CASSSSSLQGREQFF.